The next 15 T cell receptor beta chains were all read from a single sample in a study of CD8 T cells in ankylosing spondylitis. MiXCR was run by TCRdb on the 5' RACE reads, yielding one entry per CDR3 protein. The sample has more than 150,000 distinct CDR3 sequences, 18% seen once. Source material: blood, either unsorted or a sorted T cell fraction (not recorded which). The receptor source for this set is a male donor under 30 with ankylosing spondylitis or in good health (not recorded which).

This clonotype was observed many times. The chain is built from TRBV12-3 or TRBV12-4 and TRBJ1-1, with 9 bases aligning to TRBD1. The CDR3 runs to 15 residues. V was pared by 5 bases and J by 0 bases, with 4 bases of the junction left unmatched. Here the CDR3 DNA reads TGTGCCAGCAGTGGACAGGGGAGGTTGAACACTGAAGCTTTCTTT. Amino acids: CASSGQGRLNTEAFF.

The gene calls are TRBV4-3 and TRBJ1-5; 9 positions match TRBD1. Germline V gene sequence: CDR1 LGHNA, CDR2 YSLEER. Unmatched junction bases numbered 6, after V lost 3 bases and J lost 6 bases. This CDR3 is built from 15 residues. This chain's CDR3 is CASSQQQGAGQPQHF. DNA for the CDR3: TGCGCCAGCAGCCAGCAACAGGGGGCAGGTCAGCCCCAGCATTTT.

This clonotype was picked up many times. The genes are TRBV7-9 and TRBJ1-6; possibly TRBD1 for D (5 bases). This CDR3 is built from 17 residues. Per germline, CDR1 SEHNR and CDR2 FQNEAQ (reference sequence). V shed 7 bases and J shed 0 bases, with 16 bases lying between them. CDR3 in amino acids: CASNSMRGSSYNSPLHF. DNA of the CDR3: TGTGCCAGCAACTCCATGCGGGGGAGCTCCTATAATTCACCCCTCCACTTT.

This clonotype was recorded at least ten times. CDR3 nucleotide sequence: TGTGCCAGCAGTTACACCGGGACAGGAGGGTACGAGCAGTACGTC. Residues: CASSYTGTGGYEQYV. The chain uses TRBV6-5 and TRBJ2-7; 8 bases match TRBD1. The CDR3 is made up of 15 amino acids. Trimming at V came to 2 bases and at J to 4 bases, leaving 7 bases not matched to a gene. Germline V lookup: CDR1 MNHEY, CDR2 SVGAGI.

This clonotype was observed a few times. The chain couples TRBV2 to TRBJ2-1; no clear D. This CDR3 has 14 residues. Germline V CDR1 and CDR2: SNHLY, FYNNEI. Between the trimmed V and J ends, which lost 4 bases and 6 bases, there was a span of 13 bases. CDR3 region: CASSGAQALNEQFF. CDR3 coding DNA: TGTGCCAGCAGTGGAGCTCAGGCGCTCAATGAGCAGTTCTTC.

This clonotype was found once. At one of its ends the junction is not consistent with the germline gene, which may arise from a read error. V and J are TRBV20-1 and TRBJ2-7; no reliable D call. CDR1 and CDR2 (germline): DFQATT, SNEGSKA (reference sequence). CDR3 length: 16 amino acids. CDR3 in amino acids: CSARALFGARSYEQYF. The CDR3, as DNA: TGCAGTGCCAGAGCTCTGTTCGGCGCCCGCTCCTACGAGCAGTACTTC.

This clonotype has only a few counts. This chain connects TRBV27 to TRBJ2-1, with D unclear. From germline, CDR1 is MNHEY and CDR2 SMNVEV (reference sequence). Trimming stripped 5 bases from V and 0 bases from J, with 8 bases between. The CDR3 covers 14 residues. The CDR3 nucleotides read TGTGCCAGCAGTCGTCTAAGCTCCTACAATGAGCAGTTCTTC. This encodes CASSRLSSYNEQFF.

In its sample, this clonotype was seen many times. V gene TRBV30 combines with J gene TRBJ2-4, with 16 bases fitting TRBD2. The CDR3 totals 19 residues. In germline, CDR1 is GTSNPN, CDR2 SVGIG (reference sequence). The V and J ends lost 3 bases and 0 bases, in that order; junction bases with no gene match: 8. The CDR3 DNA is TGTGCCTGGAGGCAATCAGGGACTAGCGGGAGGGTAGCCAAAAACATTCAGTACTTC. Its translation is CAWRQSGTSGRVAKNIQYF.

At least ten counts were recorded for this clonotype. The chain joins TRBV20-1 to TRBJ2-7; 7 positions agree with TRBD1. Germline V gene lookup returns CDR1 DFQATT and CDR2 SNEGSKA (reference sequence). Losses at the gene ends were 2 bases for V and 2 bases for J; bases not matched to a gene: 9. This CDR3 is 15 amino acids long. CDR3 nucleotide sequence: TGCAGTGCTAGACAGAGGAGACAGGGTCCCTACGAGCAGTACTTC. Its translation is CSARQRRQGPYEQYF.

In this sample, this clonotype turned up a few times. The V and J genes are TRBV7-8 and TRBJ2-1; 7 bases align to TRBD1. This CDR3 region has 15 residues. The germline V gene encodes CDR1 SGHVS and CDR2 FQNEAQ. The V segment lost 4 bases and the J segment 7 bases; nucleotides outside the gene matches: 10. The CDR3 DNA sequence: TGTGCCAGCAGCTCGAATACAGGGGTTTGGAATGAGCAGTTCTTC. The encoded protein is CASSSNTGVWNEQFF.

J is TRBJ2-5 and V is TRBV2; D call uncertain. This CDR3 has 13 residues. Trimming removed 3 bases from V and 2 bases from J, with 7 bases in between. Germline-derived CDR1 and CDR2 are SNHLY and FYNNEI. The CDR3 is CASSEGFQETQYF. CDR3 nucleotides: TGTGCCAGCAGTGAGGGATTTCAAGAGACCCAGTACTTC.

This clonotype was counted at least ten times. The chain has TRBV6-5 and TRBJ2-7, with TRBD2 matching over 11 bases. Germline CDR1 is MNHEY and CDR2 is SVGAGI. Trimming took 6 bases from V and 0 from J; bases not matched to a gene: 4. The CDR3 has 15 residues. CDR3 region: CASRAGTSGSYEQYF. CDR3 DNA: TGTGCCAGCAGGGCCGGGACTAGCGGCTCCTACGAGCAGTACTTC.

This clonotype was observed many times. The chain uses TRBV12-3 or TRBV12-4 and TRBJ1-5; no definite D call. This CDR3 is built from 15 residues. Between the trimmed V and J ends, which lost 6 bases and 1 base, there was a span of 13 bases. CDR3 in DNA: TGTGCCAGCAGCCTTACCGAGTGGAGCAATCAGCCCCAGCATTTT. This sequence encodes CASSLTEWSNQPQHF.

This clonotype was counted at least ten times. CDR3 sequence reads: CASSNNRSRRGYNEQFF. The CDR3, as DNA: TGTGCCAGCAGCAACAACCGGAGCAGGAGGGGGTACAATGAGCAGTTCTTC. The chain couples TRBV21-1 to TRBJ2-1; the table's D call of TRBD2 was not tested on the DNA. TRBV21-1 is noted as a pseudogene. This CDR3 is 17 amino acids long.

This rearrangement joins TRBV3-1 to TRBJ2-3, with 8 nucleotides matching TRBD2. Germline lookup yields CDR1 LGHDT and CDR2 YNNKEL (reference sequence). CDR3 length: 15 amino acids. V lost 2 bases, J lost 3 bases, and 4 bases stayed unmatched. This chain's CDR3 is CASSQSGSWTDTQYF. The DNA for the CDR3 is TGTGCCAGCAGCCAAAGCGGGAGCTGGACAGATACGCAGTATTTT.